Below are 14 T cell receptor beta chains sequenced from a single sample in a study of shared clonotypes between healthy human individuals. CD45RO-negative cells were positively selected for CCR7, leaving out terminally differentiated effector memory CD45RA+ cells. TCRdb keeps only in-frame clones here, not all; method: immunoSEQ multiplex PCR. Here the sample spans about 680,000 clones, under 95% being singletons. The sequenced sample was naive CD8+ T cells sorted from blood. These receptor sequences come from a man aged 25-40 years in good health.

Concerning this clone: Only one base separates this from a far larger clonotype, so it likely reflects a read error. The V call is TRBV13, the J call TRBJ2-2, with D unclear. The CDR3 runs 12 residues. Germline V gene data show CDR1 as PRHDT and CDR2 as FYEKMQ (reference sequence). V was pared by 1 base and J by 3 bases, with 0 bases between. As DNA, the CDR3 is TGTGCCAGCAGCTTAGACACCGGGGAGCTGTTTTTT. Its protein product is CASSLDTGELFF. The full variable domain, rest sourced from reference TRBV13 and TRBJ2-2, is AAGVIQSPRHLIKEKRETATLKCYPIPRHDTVYWYQQGPGQDPQFLISFYEKMQSDKGSIPDRFSAQQFSDYHSELNMSSLELGDSALYFCASSLDTGELFFGEGSRLTVL.

This chain links TRBV7-6 with TRBJ2-7, with no clear D. Deletions cut 1 base from V and 1 base from J, with 5 bases between. CDR1 and CDR2 from the germline V gene are SGHVS and FNYEAQ. CDR3 size: 13 residues. For the CDR3, the DNA is TGTGCCAGCAGCTTAGACCCGTCCTACGAGCAGTACTTC. As protein: CASSLDPSYEQYF.

V and J are TRBV30 and TRBJ2-7; D unresolved. The germline V and J ends were trimmed by 2 bases and 1 base, with 6 bases remaining between them. The CDR3 length is 12 residues. Germline loops: CDR1 GTSNPN, CDR2 SVGIG (reference sequence). Here the CDR3 reads CAWSILSYEQYF. The DNA of the CDR3 is TGTGCCTGGAGTATATTATCCTACGAGCAGTACTTC.

V usage is TRBV10-1 and J usage is TRBJ2-3; 11 nucleotides agree with TRBD2. CDR1 and CDR2 from the germline V gene are WNHNN and SYGVQD (reference sequence). J lost 6 bases, V lost 2 bases, and 7 bases had no gene match. The CDR3 sequence is 16 residues long. The CDR3 DNA is TGCGCCAGCAGTGAGGGACTAGCGGGCCGCGCGGATACGCAGTATTTT. Translating gives CASSEGLAGRADTQYF.

The J gene is TRBJ2-1, the V gene TRBV20-1; no clear D gene. CDR1 DFQATT and CDR2 SNEGSKA come from the germline V gene (reference sequence). The CDR3 runs 9 residues. Trimming shortened V by 5 bases and J by 13 bases, and 9 bases separated the two germline ends. The CDR3 coding sequence is TGCAGTGCTGGGCCCCCTCAGTTCTTC. Protein product: CSAGPPQFF.

This chain links TRBV28 with TRBJ2-7, with a weak D call TRBD2 (6 bases). The CDR3 length is 14 residues. The germline V gene has CDR1 MDHEN and CDR2 SYDVKM. Trimming left V 5 bases short and J 3 bases short, with 14 bases between. Here the CDR3 reads CASSPGRGIYEQYF. The CDR3 nucleotides read TGTGCCAGCAGTCCGGGACGGGGGATCTACGAGCAGTACTTC.

The chain carries TRBV30 and TRBJ2-7, with 9 bases aligning to TRBD1. The CDR3 length is 14 residues. V shed 2 bases, J shed 5 bases, and the junction held 7 bases outside the gene matches. The germline V gene has CDR1 GTSNPN and CDR2 SVGIG (reference sequence). The CDR3 spells CAWSTGQGFHEQYF. Written as DNA, the CDR3 is TGTGCCTGGAGTACGGGACAGGGATTCCACGAGCAGTACTTC.

CDR3 in DNA: TGCGCCAGCAGCCAAGAACCGGGACAGAACACTGAAGCTTTCTTT. Translation gives CASSQEPGQNTEAFF. The genes are TRBV4-1 and TRBJ1-1; TRBD1 is a possible D gene (6 bases). Germline V gene sequence: CDR1 MGHRA, CDR2 YSYEKL. Trimming removed 0 bases at V and 1 base at J, with 9 bases between. CDR3 size: 15 residues.

J is TRBJ2-7 and V is TRBV27; 14 bases line up with TRBD2. With 5 bases clipped from V and 4 bases from J, the junction kept 4 bases outside the gene matches. Germline CDR1 reads MNHEY; CDR2 reads SMNVEV (reference sequence). The CDR3 loop spans 15 amino acids. The CDR3 nucleotides are TGTGCCAGCAGTCCCCGACTAGCGGGAGGGTACGAGCAGTACTTC. Residues: CASSPRLAGGYEQYF.

The chain couples TRBV10-3 to TRBJ2-3; 8 bases align to TRBD1. V was clipped by 3 bases and J by 8 bases; unmatched bases: 10. The CDR3 consists of 15 residues. Germline CDR1 reads ENHRY; CDR2 reads SYGVKD. The CDR3 sequence is CAISDVDRAGFTQYF. CDR3 bases: TGTGCCATCAGTGATGTGGACAGGGCGGGTTTTACGCAGTATTTT.

Notes on this clone: One junction end disagrees with the germline gene, perhaps due to a read error. The chain uses TRBV28 and TRBJ2-7; D is undetermined. Looked up from germline, CDR1 is MDHEN and CDR2 is SYDVKM. The CDR3 spans 13 residues. Here the CDR3 reads CASSVPLPQLPDF. CDR3 nucleotides: TGTGCCAGCAGCGTCCCCCTCCCTCAGCTCCCTGACTTC.

The chain has TRBV9 and TRBJ2-5, with 8 bases aligning to TRBD2. The CDR3 loop spans 16 amino acids. The trim removed 2 bases at V and 5 bases at J, leaving 11 bases unmatched. The germline V gene has CDR1 SGDLS and CDR2 YYNGEE. The CDR3 here is CASSVSTSGGEETQYF. In DNA, the CDR3 is TGTGCCAGCAGCGTCTCTACTAGCGGAGGGGAGGAGACCCAGTACTTC. The variable domain in full, with the rest retrieved from reference TRBV9 and TRBJ2-5, is DSGVTQTPKHLITATGQRVTLRCSPRSGDLSVYWYQQSLDQGLQFLIQYYNGEERAKGNILERFSAQQFPDLHSELNLSSLELGDSALYFCASSVSTSGGEETQYFGPGTRLLVL.

V gene TRBV27 combines with J gene TRBJ2-7; the D is unclear. The CDR3 consists of 13 residues. The V end was cut by 5 bases, the J end by 6 bases, with 14 bases between. The germline CDR1 and CDR2 sequences are MNHEY and SMNVEV (reference sequence). This CDR3 is CASSPARVREQYF. The CDR3, as DNA: TGTGCCAGCAGTCCAGCAAGGGTTCGCGAGCAGTACTTC.

This chain joins TRBV5-3 and TRBJ2-1, with TRBD2 matching over 8 bases. TRBV5-3 is annotated as an ORF whose role is uncertain. CDR3 length: 13 residues. Trimming cost V 6 bases and J 6 bases; bases outside gene matches: 5. Here the CDR3 reads CARTLAGGNEQFF. CDR3 DNA sequence: TGTGCCAGAACCCTAGCGGGTGGCAATGAGCAGTTCTTC.